The 26 T cell receptor beta chains reported below all come from one sample, sequenced in a study of human T cells and chemical hapten exposure. MiXCR, run by TCRdb on the RACE reads, gives a single entry per CDR3 protein. This sample yields fewer than 100,000 distinct CDR3 sequences, of which roughly a tenth are seen a single time; 2% to 2.5% belongs to the top ten. Specified time point: patch test 2, 6 weeks after DPC sensitization. Treatment specified: therapeutic diphenylcyclopropenone sensitization with weekly scalp DPC. The sequenced sample was whole blood, obtained in connection with sensitization to the hapten diphenylcyclopropenone (DPC). The receptors here all came from a woman between 40 and 55 years old with alopecia areata. Some clones in this sample may be carry-over from other donors' samples.

The genes are TRBV29-1 and TRBJ2-2, with D possibly TRBD2 on 6 matching bases. Germline V CDR1 and CDR2: SQVTM, ANQGSEA. This CDR3 has 15 residues. Trimming left V 0 bases short and J 2 bases short, with 10 bases between. CDR3 DNA: TGCAGCGTTGAAGACGGAGGGGCTAACACCGGGGAGCTGTTTTTT. This encodes CSVEDGGANTGELFF.

The rearrangement joins TRBV7-8 to TRBJ2-1; D gene unclear. Between the trimmed V and J ends, which lost 5 bases and 5 bases, there was a span of 7 bases. The length of the CDR3 is 12 residues. The germline gives CDR1 SGHVS, CDR2 FQNEAQ. The CDR3 spells CASSLQNNEQFF. CDR3 sequence (DNA): TGTGCCAGCAGCCTGCAGAACAATGAGCAGTTCTTC.

Comment on this clonotype: One junction end disagrees with the germline gene, perhaps due to a read error. The chain joins TRBV10-3 to TRBJ2-3; D remains ambiguous. Germline V lookup: CDR1 ENHRY, CDR2 SYGVKD. The CDR3 length is 15 residues. The CDR3 DNA reads TGTGCCAACAGTGAGTCGGGCATCTACACAGATACGCAGTATTTT. This encodes CANSESGIYTDTQYF.

The J gene is TRBJ2-1, the V gene TRBV20-1; 11 positions match TRBD2. Losses at the gene ends were 1 base for V and 1 base for J; bases not matched to a gene: 6. Germline assignment: CDR1 DFQATT and CDR2 SNEGSKA (reference sequence). This CDR3 has 17 residues. The CDR3 loop reads CSARVLAGEVSYNEQFF. The CDR3 region has the DNA TGCAGTGCTAGAGTACTAGCGGGAGAGGTATCCTACAATGAGCAGTTCTTC.

This clonotype was observed a few times. CDR3 DNA: TGCAGTGCTAGCCTCGTCGGAGCGGGAGATGAGACCCAGTACTTC. Translation: CSASLVGAGDETQYF. The J gene is TRBJ2-5, the V gene TRBV20-1; 8 bases agree with TRBD2. The V segment lost 3 bases and the J segment 5 bases; nucleotides outside the gene matches: 11. CDR3 size: 15 residues. Looked up from germline, CDR1 is DFQATT and CDR2 is SNEGSKA (reference sequence).

This clonotype occurred a few times. The J gene is TRBJ1-4, the V gene TRBV2, with 9 nucleotides matching TRBD1. Germline CDR1 SNHLY, CDR2 FYNNEI. CDR3 length: 16 residues. V shed 0 bases and J 7 bases; nucleotides not matched to a gene: 6. DNA of the CDR3: TGTGCCAGCAGTGAAGCTGGACAGGGGCCATCTGAAAAACTGTTTTTT. Encoded protein: CASSEAGQGPSEKLFF.

This clonotype appeared many times. The chain couples TRBV9 to TRBJ1-3, with 7 bases identical to TRBD1. Trimming at V came to 2 bases and at J to 0 bases, leaving 11 bases not matched to a gene. The CDR3 sequence is 18 residues long. Germline lookup yields CDR1 SGDLS and CDR2 YYNGEE. The CDR3 coding sequence is TGTGCCAGCAGCGTGCGAACCGACGGGACAGCCTCTGGAAACACCATATATTTT. Translating it yields CASSVRTDGTASGNTIYF.

This clonotype ranks as medium-sized. In DNA, the CDR3 is TGTGCCAGCAGTTTCAAGCCAGGCTACACTGAAGCTTTCTTT. This translates into CASSFKPGYTEAFF. The chain joins TRBV28 to TRBJ1-1; D is ambiguous. This CDR3 is built from 14 residues. The ends were cut back, 3 bases at V and 3 bases at J, with 11 bases in the middle. From germline, CDR1 is MDHEN and CDR2 SYDVKM.

This chain's CDR3 is CASSYSGHLQETQYF. In nucleotides, the CDR3 is TGTGCCAGCAGTTACTCTGGACACTTACAAGAGACCCAGTACTTC. V gene TRBV6-2 or TRBV6-3 combines with J gene TRBJ2-5; D might be TRBD1 (5 bases). Per germline, CDR1 MNHEY and CDR2 SVGEGT. The ends were cut back, 0 bases at V and 2 bases at J, with 10 bases in the middle. The CDR3 has 15 amino acids.

Worth noting for this clonotype: A single base separates this from a much larger clone, so it may be a read error. The CDR3 carries no conserved terminal phenylalanine or tryptophan, so it likely arises from a read error. The chain employs TRBV6-5 and TRBJ1-5; D is undetermined. Germline assignment: CDR1 MNHEY and CDR2 SVGAGI. Trimming took off 0 bases at V and 1 base at J, with 7 bases between the two ends. CDR3 length equals 15 residues. The CDR3 DNA follows: TGTGCCAGCAGTTACTCGGGAGGGAGCAATCAGCCCCAGCATTCT. Protein product: CASSYSGGSNQPQHS.

V usage is TRBV3-1 and J usage is TRBJ2-7; D tentatively reads TRBD1 or TRBD2 (5 bases each). Trimming cost V 4 bases and J 0 bases, with 13 bases left between them. The CDR3 length is 15 residues. Germline V CDR1 and CDR2: LGHDT, YNNKEL (reference sequence). CDR3: CASSPARGLSYEQYF. The CDR3 DNA reads as TGTGCCAGCAGCCCTGCCCGGGGCCTCTCCTACGAGCAGTACTTC.

This clonotype was detected many times. V gene TRBV14 combines with J gene TRBJ2-1, with TRBD2 identical over 8 bases. This CDR3 has 15 residues. Trimming removed 2 bases from V and 7 bases from J; junction bases left unmatched: 7. Germline values: CDR1 SGHDN, CDR2 FVKESK. CDR3: CASSQQAGVWNEQFF. The CDR3 region has the DNA TGTGCCAGCAGCCAACAAGCGGGAGTTTGGAATGAGCAGTTCTTC.

As regards this clonotype: With a much larger clone just one base away, this may be a read error. This chain joins TRBV7-6 and TRBJ2-7; tentative D call: TRBD2 (5 bases). CDR1 and CDR2 from the germline V gene are SGHVS and FNYEAQ. This CDR3 comprises 14 residues. Trimming left V 4 bases short and J 2 bases short, with 12 bases between. The CDR3 reads CASSSLPSPYEQYF. The DNA of the CDR3 is TGTGCCAGCAGCTCGTTGCCTAGCCCCTACGAGCAGTACTTC. The whole variable domain, filled in from reference TRBV7-6 and TRBJ2-7, reads GAGVSQSPRYKVTKRGQDVALRCDPISGHVSLYWYRQALGQGPEFLTYFNYEAQQDKSGLPNDRFSAERPEGSISTLTIQRTEQRDSAMYRCASSSLPSPYEQYFGPGTRLTVT.

The chain uses TRBV7-2 and TRBJ2-2; D is tentatively TRBD1 or TRBD2 (5 bases each). V was pared by 1 base and J by 4 bases, with 13 bases between. Germline CDR1 SGHTA, CDR2 FQGNSA. The CDR3 totals 16 residues. The CDR3 loop reads CASSLVSRGPTGELFF. For the CDR3, the DNA is TGTGCCAGCAGCTTAGTTTCCCGGGGACCCACCGGGGAGCTGTTTTTT.

Many counts were recorded for this clonotype. This rearrangement joins TRBV4-3 to TRBJ2-5, with TRBD2 matching 11 bases. The CDR3 sequence is 19 residues long. Trimming cost V 4 bases and J 2 bases; bases outside gene matches: 15. Germline V gene sequence: CDR1 LGHNA, CDR2 YSLEER. The CDR3, as DNA: TGCGCCAGCAGCCCCCGCCTTCCAGTTCGACTAGCGGGACAAGAGACCCAGTACTTC. Translation gives CASSPRLPVRLAGQETQYF.

This chain uses TRBV7-2 with TRBJ2-2; a weak D match, TRBD2 (5 bases). V lost 2 bases, J lost 3 bases, and 13 bases lay in between. Germline values: CDR1 SGHTA, CDR2 FQGNSA. The CDR3 runs 16 residues. CDR3 sequence: CASSLRASFYTGELFF. The CDR3 bases are TGTGCCAGCAGCTTAAGGGCTAGCTTTTACACCGGGGAGCTGTTTTTT.

On this clonotype itself: An end of the junction does not agree with germline; a read error may underlie this. This sequence joins TRBV7-2 and TRBJ2-1; D ambiguous. The germline V gene encodes CDR1 SGHTA and CDR2 FQGNSA. The CDR3 consists of 10 residues. Written as DNA, the CDR3 is TGTGCCAGCAGCTTAGTGTCTTTATCTTTC. Residues: CASSLVSLSF.

The table lists this clonotype with many counts. The gene calls are TRBV12-3 or TRBV12-4 and TRBJ1-1, with TRBD1 matching over 8 bases. The CDR3 is 13 amino acids. V lost 6 bases, J lost 1 base, and 1 base stayed unmatched. DNA of the CDR3: TGTGCCAGCAGGGGACAGGCGAACACTGAAGCTTTCTTT. This translates into CASRGQANTEAFF.

The rearrangement uses TRBV28 and TRBJ2-5; TRBD2 aligns across 10 bases. Germline-derived CDR1 and CDR2 are MDHEN and SYDVKM. This CDR3 spans 15 amino acids. V trimming: 2 bases; J trimming: 4 bases; junction bases outside the gene matches: 4. CDR3 bases: TGTGCCAGCAGTTTAATTGTAGCGGGAGGAGAGACCCAGTACTTC. The encoded protein is CASSLIVAGGETQYF.

This clonotype was observed a handful of times. The rearrangement joins TRBV28 to TRBJ2-3; 10 bases align to TRBD2. Germline-derived CDR1 and CDR2 are MDHEN and SYDVKM. The CDR3 length is 15 residues. V lost 7 bases and J lost 1; bases outside the gene matches: 5. DNA for the CDR3: TGTGCCAGCAATAGAGCGGGAGGGGGCACAGATACGCAGTATTTT. It encodes CASNRAGGGTDTQYF. The full variable domain, rest sourced from reference TRBV28 and TRBJ2-3, is DVKVTQSSRYLVKRTGEKVFLECVQDMDHENMFWYRQDPGLGLRLIYFSYDVKMKEKGDIPEGYSVSREKKERFSLILESASTNQTSMYLCASNRAGGGTDTQYFGPGTRLTVL.

The chain employs TRBV28 and TRBJ2-3, with 12 positions matching TRBD2. J lost 1 base, V lost 7 bases, and 9 bases had no gene match. The CDR3 is made up of 17 amino acids. Germline V CDR1 and CDR2: MDHEN, SYDVKM. CDR3 nucleotides: TGTGCCAGCACCCCGACTAGCGGGAGATCGGGCACAGATACGCAGTATTTT. Its translation is CASTPTSGRSGTDTQYF.

This clonotype came up many times. The chain couples TRBV27 to TRBJ2-5; maybe TRBD1 (5 bases). Germline CDR1 is MNHEY and CDR2 is SMNVEV (reference sequence). The V gene lost 3 bases and the J gene lost 0 bases, with 8 bases spanning the gap. The CDR3 is 14 residues long. CDR3 residues: CASSFSGYQETQYF. CDR3 DNA: TGTGCCAGCAGTTTTTCAGGGTACCAAGAGACCCAGTACTTC.

V is TRBV4-3 and J is TRBJ1-2; D is uncertain. Trimming removed 0 bases from V and 11 bases from J, with 7 bases in between. Germline-derived CDR1 and CDR2 are LGHNA and YSLEER. This CDR3 contains 11 residues. Written as DNA, the CDR3 is TGCGCCAGCAGCCAAGACAGGAATTACACCTTC. Its translation is CASSQDRNYTF.

Only a few counts were recorded for this clonotype. This chain links TRBV6-1 with TRBJ2-3; the D gene is possibly TRBD2 (5 bases). CDR1 is MNHNS, CDR2 SASEGT, per germline. Deletions cut 0 bases from V and 2 bases from J, with 12 bases between. The CDR3 runs 16 residues. The CDR3 DNA follows: TGTGCCAGCAGTGAAGCTCTAGCTTTCCACACAGATACGCAGTATTTT. Translated, it gives CASSEALAFHTDTQYF.

This chain joins TRBV21-1 and TRBJ2-7; TRBD2, the D gene given by the table, was not confirmed from the DNA. TRBV21-1 is a listed pseudogene. This CDR3 is built from 15 residues. This CDR3 is CASSNSGSPHQEQYF. The CDR3 DNA sequence: TGTGCCAGCAGCAATAGCGGGAGCCCACATCAGGAGCAGTACTTC.

This clonotype was seen more than once but under ten times. J is TRBJ1-5 and V is TRBV6-4, with D possibly matching TRBD1 (5 bases). V was clipped by 11 bases and J by 5 bases, with 31 bases between them. The CDR3 length is 18 residues. Germline lookup yields CDR1 MRHNA and CDR2 SNTAGT. Here the CDR3 reads CARILLARSDRGDQPQHF. The CDR3 bases are TGTGCCCGCATCCTCCTGGCTAGGTCGGATCGGGGGGATCAGCCCCAGCATTTT.